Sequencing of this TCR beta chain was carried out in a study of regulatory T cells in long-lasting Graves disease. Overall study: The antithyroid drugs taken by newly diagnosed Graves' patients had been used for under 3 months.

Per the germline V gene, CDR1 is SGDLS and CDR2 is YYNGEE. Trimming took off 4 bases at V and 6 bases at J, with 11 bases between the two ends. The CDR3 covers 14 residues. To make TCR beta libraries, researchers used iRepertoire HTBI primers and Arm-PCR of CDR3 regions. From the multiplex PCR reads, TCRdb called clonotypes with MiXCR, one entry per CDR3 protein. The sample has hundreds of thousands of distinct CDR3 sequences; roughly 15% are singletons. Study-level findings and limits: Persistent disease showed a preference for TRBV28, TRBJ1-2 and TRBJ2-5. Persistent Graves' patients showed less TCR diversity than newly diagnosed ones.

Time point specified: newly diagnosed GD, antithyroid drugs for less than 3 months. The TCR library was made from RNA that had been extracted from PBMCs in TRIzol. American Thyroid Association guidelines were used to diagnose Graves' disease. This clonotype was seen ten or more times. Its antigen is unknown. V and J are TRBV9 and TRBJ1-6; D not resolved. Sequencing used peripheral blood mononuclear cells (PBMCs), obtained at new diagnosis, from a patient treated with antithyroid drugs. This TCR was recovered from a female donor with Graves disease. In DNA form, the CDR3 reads TGTGCCAGCAGCTCCGCAGTAGTTAATTCACCCCTCCACTTT. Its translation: CASSSAVVNSPLHF.